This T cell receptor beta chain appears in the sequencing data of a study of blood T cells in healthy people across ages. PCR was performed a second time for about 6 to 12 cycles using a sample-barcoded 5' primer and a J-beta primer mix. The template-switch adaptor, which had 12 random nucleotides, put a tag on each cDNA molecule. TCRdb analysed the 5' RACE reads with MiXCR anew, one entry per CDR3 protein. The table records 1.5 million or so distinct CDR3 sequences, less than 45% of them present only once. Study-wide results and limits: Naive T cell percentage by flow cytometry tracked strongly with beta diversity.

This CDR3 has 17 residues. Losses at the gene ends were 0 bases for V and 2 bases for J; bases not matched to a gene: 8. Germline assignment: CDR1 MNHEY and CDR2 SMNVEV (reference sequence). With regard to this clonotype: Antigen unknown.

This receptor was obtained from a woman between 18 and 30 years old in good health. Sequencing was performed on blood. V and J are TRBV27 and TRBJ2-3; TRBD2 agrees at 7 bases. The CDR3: CASSLSYGGSYTDTQYF. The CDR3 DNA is TGTGCCAGCAGTTTATCGTACGGGGGGAGCTACACAGATACGCAGTATTTT.